The 14 T cell receptor beta chains below come from one sample, sequenced in a study of regulatory T cells in long-lasting Graves disease (dated by TCRdb to 2020 to 2022). Preparation of the library involved multiplex PCR. The sequencer listed for this sample is Illumina HiSeq 4000. To build TCR beta libraries, CDR3 regions were amplified by Arm-PCR using iRepertoire HTBI primers. The public reads were quality trimmed at Q25 with fastp and then assembled into clones with MiXCR by TCRdb, keeping productive beta chains. Identical CDR3 protein sequences are pooled into one entry, listed with their most common genes and DNA. This sample is represented by about 530,000 distinct CDR3 sequences; about 16% of them were singletons. The top ten clones comprise 25% of the sample. What the time point label conveys for this sample: newly diagnosed GD, antithyroid drugs for less than 3 months. For both TCR sequencing and RNA sequencing, RNA was extracted from PBMCs in TRIzol.

The sample was also reused in another study, on T cells in Graves' hyperthyroidism and ophthalmopathy.

The specimen comprised peripheral blood mononuclear cells (PBMCs), sampled at new diagnosis, from a patient treated with antithyroid drugs. The receptors stem from a woman aged 35-65 years with Graves disease. Donor details come from another sample of the same person, matched by shared clones.

This clonotype was counted many times. The V gene is TRBV28, the J gene TRBJ2-6; D unresolved. Between the trimmed V and J ends, which lost 6 bases and 0 bases, there was a span of 3 bases. CDR1 and CDR2 (germline): MDHEN, SYDVKM. CDR3 size: 13 residues. The CDR3 here is CASRTSGANVLTF. In DNA form, the CDR3 reads TGTGCCAGCAGGACCTCTGGGGCCAACGTCCTGACTTTC. Full variable domain (missing parts from reference TRBV28 and TRBJ2-6): DVKVTQSSRYLVKRTGEKVFLECVQDMDHENMFWYRQDPGLGLRLIYFSYDVKMKEKGDIPEGYSVSREKKERFSLILESASTNQTSMYLCASRTSGANVLTFGAGSRLTVL.

This clonotype has a count of ten or more. The J gene is TRBJ1-5, the V gene TRBV19; D gene uncertain. The CDR3 extends over 15 amino acids. Germline V CDR1 and CDR2: LNHDA, SQIVND (reference sequence). V lost 3 bases and J 0 bases, leaving 9 bases between the germline ends. This chain's CDR3 is CASSIAGYSNQPQHF. CDR3 nucleotides: TGTGCCAGTAGTATCGCGGGGTATAGCAATCAGCCCCAGCATTTT.

A few counts support this clonotype. The chain combines TRBV15 with TRBJ2-3; 11 nucleotides agree with TRBD2. CDR1 and CDR2 from the germline V gene are LNHNV and YYDKDF (reference sequence). The CDR3 covers 16 residues. Unmatched junction bases numbered 4, after V lost 3 bases and J lost 2 bases. CDR3 amino acids: CATSSFSGGATDTQYF. CDR3 coding DNA: TGTGCCACCAGCAGCTTTAGCGGGGGGGCCACAGATACGCAGTATTTT. The variable domain in full, completed from reference TRBV15 and TRBJ2-3, reads DAMVIQNPRYQVTQFGKPVTLSCSQTLNHNVMYWYQQKSSQAPKLLFHYYDKDFNNEADTPDNFQSRRPNTSFCFLDIRSPGLGDTAMYLCATSSFSGGATDTQYFGPGTRLTVL.

This clonotype showed up just a few times. The chain carries TRBV2 and TRBJ2-2; 8 bases match TRBD2. The CDR3 has 14 amino acids. V shed 4 bases and J 5 bases; nucleotides not matched to a gene: 3. Germline assignment: CDR1 SNHLY and CDR2 FYNNEI. Here the CDR3 reads CASSGSGGTGELFF. CDR3 DNA: TGTGCCAGCAGTGGCTCGGGGGGGACCGGGGAGCTGTTTTTT.

This clonotype was counted only a few times. The rearrangement joins TRBV7-9 to TRBJ1-2; D gene ambiguous. The germline CDR1 and CDR2 sequences are SEHNR and FQNEAQ (reference sequence). The V gene lost 4 bases and the J gene lost 5 bases, with 17 bases spanning the gap. CDR3 size: 15 residues. The CDR3 is CASSSLSLRDYGYTF. The CDR3 region has the DNA TGTGCCAGCAGCTCCCTATCCCTCCGGGATTATGGCTACACCTTC.

The chain has TRBV7-9 and TRBJ1-6, with D uncertain. Looked up from germline, CDR1 is SEHNR and CDR2 is FQNEAQ (reference sequence). Trimming cost V 6 bases and J 10 bases, with 13 bases left between them. This CDR3 contains 13 residues. CDR3 region: CASSYNKDSPLHF. For the CDR3, the DNA is TGTGCCAGCAGTTATAACAAAGACTCACCCCTCCACTTT.

The chain links TRBV9 to TRBJ2-2; TRBD1 is a possible D gene (6 bases). Germline CDR1 is SGDLS and CDR2 is YYNGEE. Trimming shortened V by 3 bases and J by 6 bases, and 12 bases separated the two germline ends. The CDR3 has 14 amino acids. The CDR3 protein is CASSARTVSGELFF. CDR3 DNA: TGTGCCAGCAGCGCAAGGACAGTCTCCGGGGAGCTGTTTTTT.

This clonotype was seen at least ten times. The chain carries TRBV3-1 and TRBJ1-5; D unclear. The ends were cut back, 0 bases at V and 3 bases at J, with 9 bases in the middle. This CDR3 is 15 amino acids long. From germline, CDR1 is LGHDT and CDR2 YNNKEL (reference sequence). The CDR3 region is CASSQEAGPNQPQHF. The CDR3, as DNA: TGTGCCAGCAGCCAAGAAGCCGGGCCCAATCAGCCCCAGCATTTT. Full variable domain (rest looked up from reference TRBV3-1 and TRBJ1-5): DTAVSQTPKYLVTQMGNDKSIKCEQNLGHDTMYWYKQDSKKFLKIMFSYNNKELIINETVPNRFSPKSPDKAHLNLHINSLELGDSAVYFCASSQEAGPNQPQHFGDGTRLSIL.

This clonotype was seen many times. This chain links TRBV6-1 with TRBJ2-3, with 8 nucleotides matching TRBD1. The V gene end was trimmed by 7 bases and the J gene end by 6 bases; junction bases not matched to a gene: 6. The CDR3 extends over 13 amino acids. Germline values: CDR1 MNHNS, CDR2 SASEGT. CDR3 region: CASIPGGWDTQYF. The CDR3 DNA reads TGTGCCAGCATTCCAGGGGGCTGGGATACGCAGTATTTT.

This clonotype was observed many times. This chain uses TRBV20-1 with TRBJ2-1; D ambiguous. The CDR3 sequence is 15 residues long. Between the trimmed V and J ends, which lost 3 bases and 6 bases, there was a span of 18 bases. Germline CDR1 reads DFQATT; CDR2 reads SNEGSKA (reference sequence). In nucleotides, the CDR3 is TGCAGTGCTAGTCCAAACAATTGGGCGTTCAATGAGCAGTTCTTC. Amino acid sequence: CSASPNNWAFNEQFF.

This clonotype was counted at least ten times. The chain is built from TRBV6-1 and TRBJ1-5; D possibly corresponds to TRBD1 (6 bases). The V and J ends lost 8 bases and 1 base respectively, with 18 bases between them. Per germline, CDR1 MNHNS and CDR2 SASEGT. CDR3 size: 16 residues. In nucleotides, the CDR3 is TGTGCCAGCCTCCGGGACAAATTTGGCAGCAATCAGCCCCAGCATTTT. The encoded protein is CASLRDKFGSNQPQHF.

This clonotype was detected only once. The rearrangement joins TRBV9 to TRBJ1-4; D remains unclear. V gave up 0 bases and J gave up 4 bases, with 13 bases separating them. This CDR3 region has 16 residues. CDR1 is SGDLS and CDR2 is YYNGEE in the germline V gene. The CDR3 nucleotides read TGTGCCAGCAGCGTAGGCCAGCTCGGGGTTAATGAAAAACTGTTTTTT. Its translation: CASSVGQLGVNEKLFF.

This clonotype has at least ten counts. CDR3 nucleotides: TGTGCCAGCAGTTTTAGCAGGGCGAACACTGAAGCTTTCTTT. Amino acids: CASSFSRANTEAFF. The chain recombines TRBV12-3 or TRBV12-4 with TRBJ1-1; TRBD1 is a possible D gene (5 bases). Between the trimmed V and J ends, which lost 3 bases and 1 base, there was a span of 9 bases. There are 14 residues in the CDR3.

In its sample, this clonotype was seen many times. J is TRBJ1-3 and V is TRBV3-1; D is undetermined. The V and J ends lost 0 bases and 6 bases respectively, with 18 bases between them. The V gene's germline CDR1 is LGHDT and CDR2 YNNKEL (reference sequence). The CDR3 is 17 residues long. CDR3 sequence: CASSQDPGGERTNTIYF. CDR3 DNA: TGTGCCAGCAGCCAAGATCCGGGCGGAGAAAGAACAAACACCATATATTTT.